The clone carrying this T cell receptor (beta chain) was detected a few times. Authors' methods: Reference gene primer amplification gave estimated nucleated cell counts. The assay was immunoSEQ multiplex PCR, and TCRdb's table has in-frame clones only and misses some. V, J and clone size are taken as reported in that table, and D and trimming were inferred from the DNA itself. Altogether approximately 200,000 clones are present, 70% to 90% being singletons, with the ten largest covering just under 1%. The V segment lost 6 bases and the J segment 10 bases; nucleotides outside the gene matches: 8. The CDR3 runs 12 residues. Germline V lookup: CDR1 SGHTA, CDR2 FQGNSA. The data originate from a study of blood T cell repertoires in COVID-19. For the study at large: Sites in the United States, Italy and Spain provided acute and convalescent COVID-19 samples. Nucleic acid was either cDNA or gDNA, and it came from T cells, B-cell-depleted T cells, or PBMCs.

The sequenced sample consisted of peripheral blood. This chain links TRBV7-2 with TRBJ1-2, with 7 positions matching TRBD1. The sequence was obtained from a man aged 35 to 55 with acute or convalescent COVID-19. This CDR3 is CASRGAGTAYTF. The DNA for the CDR3 is TGTGCCAGCAGGGGGGCAGGGACAGCCTACACCTTC.